The T cell receptor (beta chain) described here comes from a study of cytomegalovirus exposure and HLA in healthy donors. The donors, nominally healthy at sampling, likely had unrecorded immune exposures. Looked up from germline, CDR1 is SEHNR and CDR2 is FQNEAQ (reference sequence). V was trimmed by 5 bases and J by 2 bases, leaving 3 bases between them. This CDR3 is built from 11 residues. Primers included in the PCR were 60 Vbeta and 13 Jbeta primers. Sequencing was performed with immunoSEQ multiplex PCR; in TCRdb, only in-frame clones are kept and a portion is missing. The repertoire includes some 120,000 clones, about 81% of them detected once, and about 1% sits in the top ten.

V is TRBV7-9 and J is TRBJ1-1, with D unresolved. The receptor comes from a woman aged 30 to 39 in good health and CMV-seronegative. Sequenced: PBMCs. For the CDR3, the DNA is TGTGCCAGCAGCCTTAACACTGAAGCTTTCTTT. Its protein is CASSLNTEAFF.